A single sample is the source of the 26 T cell receptor beta chains below, sequenced in a study of T cell responses to AZD1222 COVID-19 vaccine. Sequenced by immunoSEQ multiplex PCR; TCRdb stores in-frame clones only, minus some. This table has 180,000 or so clones, 90% to 95% appearing once. The sequencing used peripheral blood, collected on day 0 of AZD1222 vaccination. These receptors were taken from an adult in good health.

The CDR3 DNA sequence: TGTGCCAGCAGTCACTATGGTAGCAATCAGCCCCAGCATTTT. Translating gives CASSHYGSNQPQHF. V and J are TRBV6-6 and TRBJ1-5; D is uncertain. CDR3 length equals 14 residues. V was clipped by 5 bases and J by 0 bases, with 8 bases between them. CDR1 is MNHNY, CDR2 SVGAGI, per germline (reference sequence).

The V gene is TRBV11-2, the J gene TRBJ1-4; no reliable D call. This CDR3 has 15 amino acids. CDR1 is SGHAT, CDR2 FQNNGV, per germline. V was clipped by 7 bases and J by 4 bases, with 16 bases between them. CDR3 region: CASTFHTNRNEKLFF. The CDR3 DNA reads as TGTGCCAGCACCTTTCACACCAACCGTAATGAAAAACTGTTTTTT.

The chain joins TRBV7-2 to TRBJ1-1, with D uncertain. This CDR3 comprises 14 residues. Trimming shortened V by 5 bases and J by 1 base, and 11 bases separated the two germline ends. CDR1 and CDR2 (germline): SGHTA, FQGNSA. DNA for the CDR3: TGTGCCAGCAGCCCCAGTTTCAAGAACACTGAAGCTTTCTTT. Its translation: CASSPSFKNTEAFF.

The gene calls are TRBV19 and TRBJ1-1; D is uncertain. The length of the CDR3 is 12 residues. V shed 5 bases and J shed 11 bases, with 15 bases lying between them. Germline V lookup: CDR1 LNHDA, CDR2 SQIVND (reference sequence). CDR3 in DNA: TGTGCCAGTAGTCCTTCGAAGGAAAAGGCTTTCTTT. Protein sequence: CASSPSKEKAFF.

The rearrangement uses TRBV3-1 (or the pseudogene TRBV3-2) and TRBJ2-3; D is possibly TRBD2 (5 bases). V shed 2 bases and J shed 4 bases, with 16 bases lying between them. The CDR3 has 16 amino acids. Germline V lookup: CDR1 LGHDT, CDR2 YNNKEL (reference sequence). CDR3 residues: CASSQWAPLEADTQYF. The CDR3 nucleotides read TGTGCCAGCAGCCAATGGGCCCCACTAGAGGCAGATACGCAGTATTTT.

This chain links TRBV25-1 with TRBJ1-6, with D tentatively TRBD1 (5 bases). The germline gives CDR1 MGHDK, CDR2 SYGVNS. The CDR3 is 13 amino acids. Trimming pared 3 bases from V and 9 bases from J, leaving 9 bases between. The CDR3 DNA reads as TGTGCCAGCAGTGAGGGGGAGGGTTCACCCCTCCACTTT. Encoded protein: CASSEGEGSPLHF.

For the CDR3, the DNA is TGTGCCAGCAGCTTGGGGGAACAGCTCTCTGGGGCCAACGTCCTGACTTTC. Protein product: CASSLGEQLSGANVLTF. The J gene is TRBJ2-6, the V gene TRBV5-8; D not certain. CDR1 SGHTS and CDR2 YDEGEE come from the germline V gene. The CDR3 totals 17 residues. The V and J ends lost 0 bases and 0 bases respectively, with 10 bases between them. The variable domain in full, with the rest retrieved from reference TRBV5-8 and TRBJ2-6, is EAGVTQSPTHLIKTRGQQATLRCSPISGHTSVYWYQQALGLGLQFLLWYDEGEERNRGNFPPRFSGRQFPNYSSELNVNALELEDSALYLCASSLGEQLSGANVLTFGAGSRLTVL.

This clone was observed a single time. V gene TRBV27 combines with J gene TRBJ1-5, with D perhaps TRBD1 (5 bases). Germline lookup yields CDR1 MNHEY and CDR2 SMNVEV (reference sequence). Trimming removed 6 bases from V and 7 bases from J, with 13 bases in between. The CDR3 covers 13 residues. The CDR3 here is CASRLGAGQPQHF. CDR3 nucleotides: TGTGCCAGCAGATTAGGGGCAGGGCAGCCCCAGCATTTT.

The genes are TRBV19 and TRBJ1-2; tentatively, D is TRBD1 (5 bases). V was shortened by 8 bases and J by 4 bases, with 14 bases between the two germline ends. The CDR3 is 13 amino acids. Germline CDR1 is LNHDA and CDR2 is SQIVND (reference sequence). CDR3 nucleotide sequence: TGTGCCAGTTTACCGGGACCCTTCTATGGCTACACCTTC. It yields the protein CASLPGPFYGYTF.

This rearrangement joins TRBV2 to TRBJ1-1; no clear D. The germline V and J ends were trimmed by 5 bases and 0 bases, with 10 bases remaining between them. CDR1 SNHLY and CDR2 FYNNEI come from the germline V gene. The CDR3 has 14 residues. CDR3 coding DNA: TGTGCCAGCAGTCCGGAGCGAGTGAACACTGAAGCTTTCTTT. Translating gives CASSPERVNTEAFF.

The gene calls are TRBV6-2 or TRBV6-3 and TRBJ2-7, with D unresolved. The CDR3 spans 15 residues. Germline loops: CDR1 MNHEY, CDR2 SVGEGT. The ends were cut back, 6 bases at V and 5 bases at J, with 20 bases in the middle. The CDR3 DNA is TGTGCCAGCAGCATTGGAGTTTCTGTCTGGGACGAGCAGTACTTC. Amino acids: CASSIGVSVWDEQYF.

This chain uses TRBV5-5 with TRBJ2-7; no clear D gene. The CDR3 sequence is 15 residues long. With 4 bases removed from V and 3 bases from J, the gap between germline ends came to 17 bases. Germline V gene sequence: CDR1 SGHKS, CDR2 YYEKEE (reference sequence). CDR3 amino acids: CASSKPAGGVYEQYF. DNA of the CDR3: TGTGCCAGCAGCAAACCGGCTGGCGGAGTCTACGAGCAGTACTTC.

The chain employs TRBV10-2 and TRBJ2-1, with TRBD2 matching over 12 bases. With V trimmed by 5 bases and J by 14 bases, 7 bases remained unmatched. This CDR3 contains 13 residues. CDR1 WSHSY and CDR2 SAAADI come from the germline V gene. The chain's CDR3 is CASSQTSGSSKFF. CDR3 in DNA: TGCGCCAGCAGTCAGACTAGCGGGAGTTCGAAGTTCTTC.

In this sample, this clone turned up once. The CDR3 reads CAGRRGAGELFF. The CDR3 DNA reads TGTGCCGGACGTAGGGGGGCCGGGGAGCTGTTTTTT. The genes are TRBV12-3 or TRBV12-4 and TRBJ2-2; TRBD1 or TRBD2 may be the D gene (6 bases each). This CDR3 is 12 amino acids long. Trimming took off 11 bases at V and 6 bases at J, with 13 bases between the two ends.

The chain uses TRBV5-1 and TRBJ2-3; a weak D match, TRBD2 (7 bases). CDR1 is SGHRS, CDR2 YFSETQ, per germline. With 1 base removed from V and 2 bases from J, the gap between germline ends came to 20 bases. The CDR3 covers 18 residues. The CDR3 nucleotides are TGCGCCAGCAGCTTGCGGGGGCGGCTAGCGGAGAACACAGATACGCAGTATTTT. Protein product: CASSLRGRLAENTDTQYF. The variable domain in full, with the rest retrieved from reference TRBV5-1 and TRBJ2-3, is KAGVTQTPRYLIKTRGQQVTLSCSPISGHRSVSWYQQTPGQGLQFLFEYFSETQRNKGNFPGRFSGRQFSNSRSEMNVSTLELGDSALYLCASSLRGRLAENTDTQYFGPGTRLTVL.

The V call is TRBV29-1, the J call TRBJ2-1; 8 bases map to TRBD2. With V trimmed by 4 bases and J by 7 bases, 9 bases remained unmatched. The CDR3 consists of 14 residues. CDR1 is SQVTM and CDR2 is ANQGSEA in the germline V gene. CDR3 bases: TGCAGCGTTGTGGCGGGAGGCCGGGGTAATGAGCAGTTCTTC. Its translation: CSVVAGGRGNEQFF.

The chain uses TRBV3-1 (or the pseudogene TRBV3-2) and TRBJ1-1, with 10 bases that match TRBD1. Germline CDR1 is LGHDT and CDR2 is YNNKEL (reference sequence). This CDR3 contains 15 residues. Trimming cost V 4 bases and J 10 bases; bases outside gene matches: 12. The CDR3 region is CASSRPGTGVVGAFF. The CDR3 DNA follows: TGTGCCAGCAGCCGCCCCGGGACAGGGGTAGTTGGAGCTTTCTTT.

J is TRBJ2-6 and V is TRBV10-3, with TRBD1 as a possible D gene (5 bases). This CDR3 contains 14 residues. CDR1 and CDR2 (germline): ENHRY, SYGVKD. Trimming left V 4 bases short and J 3 bases short, with 7 bases between. The CDR3: CAISGTGGANVLTF. CDR3 bases: TGTGCCATCAGTGGAACAGGTGGGGCCAACGTCCTGACTTTC.

This chain links TRBV10-1 with TRBJ1-2; no clear D. CDR3 length equals 13 residues. Deletions cut 2 bases from V and 3 bases from J, with 7 bases between. Germline lookup yields CDR1 WNHNN and CDR2 SYGVQD (reference sequence). The CDR3 DNA follows: TGCGCCAGCAGTGAGATCCGGGACTATGGCTACACCTTC. Its protein product is CASSEIRDYGYTF.

The V call is TRBV2, the J call TRBJ1-6; weak D call: TRBD1 (6 bases). The CDR3 sequence is 15 residues long. The germline V and J ends were trimmed by 7 bases and 3 bases, with 13 bases remaining between them. Per the germline V gene, CDR1 is SNHLY and CDR2 is FYNNEI. CDR3: CASTIQGDYNSPLHF. CDR3 in DNA: TGTGCCAGCACCATACAGGGAGACTATAATTCACCCCTCCACTTT.

The V call is TRBV24-1, the J call TRBJ1-1; 9 bases line up with TRBD1. The CDR3 totals 13 residues. CDR1 KGHDR and CDR2 SFDVKD come from the germline V gene. Unmatched junction bases numbered 6, after V lost 4 bases and J lost 10 bases. The CDR3 is CATSETGTGRAFF. CDR3 bases: TGTGCCACCAGTGAGACTGGGACAGGGAGAGCTTTCTTT.

V usage is TRBV7-7 and J usage is TRBJ2-5; D possibly corresponds to TRBD2 (7 bases). Trimming shortened V by 3 bases and J by 5 bases, and 19 bases separated the two germline ends. From germline, CDR1 is SSHAT and CDR2 FNYEAQ (reference sequence). The CDR3 spans 16 residues. The CDR3 here is CASSLSSGLGAETQYF. Written as DNA, the CDR3 is TGTGCCAGCAGCTTGAGTAGCGGGTTGGGGGCGGAGACCCAGTACTTC.

The rearrangement links TRBV28 to TRBJ1-1; maybe TRBD1 (5 bases). CDR1 and CDR2 from the germline V gene are MDHEN and SYDVKM. This CDR3 is built from 15 residues. Trimming cost V 8 bases and J 2 bases, with 18 bases left between them. Here the CDR3 reads CASGMVLQGNTEAFF. In DNA form, the CDR3 reads TGTGCCAGCGGGATGGTACTTCAGGGAAACACTGAAGCTTTCTTT.

The chain joins TRBV7-8 to TRBJ1-2, with D unresolved. V was clipped by 5 bases and J by 2 bases, with 15 bases between them. This CDR3 comprises 15 residues. CDR1 SGHVS and CDR2 FQNEAQ come from the germline V gene. The CDR3 reads CASSLDEVGNYGYTF. The CDR3 DNA is TGTGCCAGCAGCCTCGACGAGGTGGGGAACTATGGCTACACCTTC.

This chain links TRBV7-8 with TRBJ2-2; TRBD1 matches 7 bases. V trimming: 5 bases; J trimming: 5 bases; junction bases outside the gene matches: 2. CDR3 length equals 13 residues. Germline lookup yields CDR1 SGHVS and CDR2 FQNEAQ. The CDR3 DNA follows: TGTGCCAGCAGCGAGACAGGGACCGGGGAGCTGTTTTTT. Translated: CASSETGTGELFF.

The V call is TRBV27, the J call TRBJ1-2, with D uncertain. CDR3 length: 16 residues. V lost 0 bases, J lost 4 bases, and 15 bases lay in between. The germline V gene has CDR1 MNHEY and CDR2 SMNVEV (reference sequence). CDR3 region: CASSLSMGSGSYGYTF. The CDR3 nucleotides read TGTGCCAGCAGTTTATCGATGGGGTCGGGGAGCTATGGCTACACCTTC.